The 6 T cell receptor beta chains below come from one sample, sequenced in a study of T cells after yellow fever vaccination. MiXCR was run by TCRdb on the 5' RACE reads, yielding one entry per CDR3 protein. In the table there are some 240,000 distinct CDR3 sequences, roughly 5.6% of which are singletons. This specimen consisted of CD4+ T cells sorted from PBMCs, obtained on the day of the yellow fever booster vaccination. These receptors were collected from a man between 18 and 29 years old who received the YFV17D yellow fever vaccine.

This clonotype was seen at least ten times. V and J are TRBV5-1 and TRBJ2-5, with D tentatively TRBD1 or TRBD2 (6 bases each). CDR3 size: 15 residues. Germline CDR1 is SGHRS and CDR2 is YFSETQ. The V end lost 4 bases, the J end lost 5 bases, and 18 bases lay between the germline ends. Here the CDR3 DNA reads TGCGCCAGCAGCCCGGGGGCAGGGGCTTGGGAGACCCAGTACTTC. It specifies CASSPGAGAWETQYF.

Many counts were recorded for this clonotype. The chain joins TRBV7-2 to TRBJ2-3; TRBD2 is a possible D gene (6 bases). Trimming pared 1 base from V and 8 bases from J, leaving 7 bases between. The CDR3 sequence is 12 residues long. CDR1 and CDR2 (germline): SGHTA, FQGNSA. The CDR3 DNA reads as TGTGCCAGCAGCTTAGGGGGAGGTACGCAGTATTTT. This gives the protein CASSLGGGTQYF.

This clonotype was picked up a small number of times. The chain uses TRBV14 and TRBJ2-5; D may be TRBD2 (6 bases). The CDR3 extends over 17 amino acids. The V and J ends lost 0 bases and 5 bases respectively, with 19 bases between them. Germline CDR1 reads SGHDN; CDR2 reads FVKESK. CDR3 in DNA: TGTGCCAGCAGCCAAGATCGGGCCGGGGGTTCTAGCGAGACCCAGTACTTC. Protein: CASSQDRAGGSSETQYF.

This clonotype was observed a handful of times. In DNA, the CDR3 is TGTGCCAGCTCACCACCGAGGAACACCGGGGAGCTGTTTTTT. It specifies CASSPPRNTGELFF. This chain uses TRBV18 with TRBJ2-2, with D uncertain. Germline V gene sequence: CDR1 KGHSH, CDR2 LQKENI. Trimming stripped 0 bases from V and 1 base from J, with 3 bases between. The CDR3 runs to 14 residues.

The J gene is TRBJ2-7, the V gene TRBV6-2 or TRBV6-3; D possibly uses TRBD1 or TRBD2 (5 bases each). This CDR3 spans 13 amino acids. V lost 3 bases to trimming and J lost 6 bases, with 12 bases between them. In germline, CDR1 is MNHEY, CDR2 SVGEGT. The CDR3 sequence is CASSYRGTAEQYV. The CDR3 region has the DNA TGTGCCAGCAGTTATCGGGGCACGGCCGAGCAGTACGTC.

The sample holds many counts of this clonotype. This chain joins TRBV27 and TRBJ1-2; a possible D gene is TRBD1 (5 bases). The germline CDR1 and CDR2 sequences are MNHEY and SMNVEV (reference sequence). This CDR3 is built from 15 residues. The V end lost 3 bases, the J end lost 2 bases, and 13 bases lay between the germline ends. CDR3 sequence: CASSFNGHPNYGYTF. CDR3 DNA sequence: TGTGCCAGCAGTTTCAACGGACACCCCAACTATGGCTACACCTTC.